Below, 6 T cell receptor beta chains from the same sample are listed, as sequenced in a study of T cells in Graves' hyperthyroidism and ophthalmopathy. Regions amplified from RNA transcripts were the TCR beta CDR3 regions. A set of HTBI primers served as the primers for a first-round RT-PCR of the TCR CDR3. TCRdb reprocessed the multiplex PCR reads with MiXCR, giving one entry per CDR3 protein. Of nearly 750,000 distinct CDR3 sequences in the sample, 35% were seen once. The specimen was blood. The origin of the receptors is a woman aged 40 to 50 with Graves' hyperthyroidism.

The gene calls are TRBV12-3 or TRBV12-4 and TRBJ1-3; tentative D call: TRBD1 (5 bases). Trimming pared 5 bases from V and 3 bases from J, leaving 11 bases between. The CDR3 loop spans 14 amino acids. CDR3 nucleotide sequence: TGTGCCAGCAGTCGGGACTGGATTGGAAACACCATATATTTT. It is translated as CASSRDWIGNTIYF.

The V gene is TRBV19, the J gene TRBJ2-7; the D gene is possibly TRBD2 (6 bases). V lost 9 bases and J 4 bases, leaving 16 bases between the germline ends. Germline V gene data show CDR1 as LNHDA and CDR2 as SQIVND (reference sequence). This CDR3 has 13 residues. The CDR3 sequence: CARSPGLNYEQYF. CDR3 nucleotide sequence: TGTGCCAGGAGTCCGGGACTGAATTACGAGCAGTACTTC. The full variable domain, completed using reference TRBV19 and TRBJ2-7, is DGGITQSPKYLFRKEGQNVTLSCEQNLNHDAMYWYRQDPGQGLRLIYYSQIVNDFQKGDIAEGYSVSREKKESFPLTVTSAQKNPTAFYLCARSPGLNYEQYFGPGTRLTVT.

This clonotype has only a few counts. The genes are TRBV28 and TRBJ2-5, with 7 bases aligning to TRBD1. V was clipped by 4 bases and J by 1 base; unmatched bases: 3. The CDR3 loop spans 14 amino acids. Germline V gene data show CDR1 as MDHEN and CDR2 as SYDVKM. CDR3 bases: TGTGCCAGCAGTTCGGGACAGCTCCAAGAGACCCAGTACTTC. This gives the protein CASSSGQLQETQYF.

A word on this clonotype: This could be a read error, since a much larger clone is one nucleotide away. This chain's CDR3 is CAIRKTGVGYTF. The CDR3 DNA reads TGTGCCATCCGGAAGACAGGGGTTGGCTACACCTTC. V gene TRBV10-3 combines with J gene TRBJ1-2; TRBD1 agrees at 8 bases. From germline, CDR1 is ENHRY and CDR2 SYGVKD. V lost 8 bases to trimming and J lost 7 bases; unmatched junction nucleotides: 6. The CDR3 sequence is 12 residues long.

This clonotype was observed many times. The chain has TRBV29-1 and TRBJ1-2; D is undetermined. This CDR3 is 10 amino acids long. Germline V lookup: CDR1 SQVTM, CDR2 ANQGSEA. V shed 3 bases and J shed 7 bases, with 6 bases lying between them. The CDR3 DNA is TGCAGCGTTGATGAGTTTGGCTACACCTTC. The encoded protein is CSVDEFGYTF.

This clonotype turned up a few times. This sequence joins TRBV5-1 and TRBJ2-2; the D gene is possibly TRBD2 (7 bases). This CDR3 has 19 amino acids. Trimming pared 7 bases from V and 1 base from J, leaving 26 bases between. Germline CDR1 is SGHRS and CDR2 is YFSETQ. This chain's CDR3 is CASQPSRGLAEMNTGELFF. The CDR3 DNA reads TGCGCCAGCCAACCCTCCCGGGGGCTAGCGGAGATGAACACCGGGGAGCTGTTTTTT.